This T cell receptor (beta chain) was found in a study of identical twins. General study points: Clonotypes of the beta chain that were abundant in cord blood carried fewer insertions (memory repertoires showed none).

This clonotype was seen ten or more times. Its matching antigen is unknown. MiXCR, run by TCRdb on the 5' RACE reads, gives a single entry per CDR3 protein. Of about 790,000 distinct CDR3 sequences in the sample, around a sixth were seen once. The length of the CDR3 is 15 residues. Trimming shortened V by 0 bases and J by 2 bases, and 8 bases separated the two germline ends. Germline V lookup: CDR1 MNHEY, CDR2 SVGAGI. The sample also formed part of further work on T cells expressing NK-cell markers. That study reports: Among the experiments, several used an anti-gamma-delta TCR antibody to restrict sorting to alpha-beta TCR T cells. Each of six donors carried dominant NKG2C+ clonotypes accounting for roughly 1.0-7.5% of CD8+ T cells.

This TCR derives from a woman younger than 30 in good health. The sequenced sample consisted of PBMCs. The rearrangement links TRBV6-5 to TRBJ1-3; D gene ambiguous. The DNA for the CDR3 is TGTGCCAGCAGTTACTCGGGAGGGCCTGGAAACACCATATATTTT. Its translation: CASSYSGGPGNTIYF.